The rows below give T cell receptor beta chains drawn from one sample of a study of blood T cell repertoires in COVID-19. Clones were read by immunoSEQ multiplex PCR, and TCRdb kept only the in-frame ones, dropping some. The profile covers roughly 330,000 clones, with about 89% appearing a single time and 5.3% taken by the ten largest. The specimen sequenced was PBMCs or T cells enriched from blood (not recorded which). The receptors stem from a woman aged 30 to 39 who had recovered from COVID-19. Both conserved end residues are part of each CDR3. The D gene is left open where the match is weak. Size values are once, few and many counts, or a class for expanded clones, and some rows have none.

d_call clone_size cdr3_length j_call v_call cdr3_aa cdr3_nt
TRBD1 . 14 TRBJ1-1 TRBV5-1 CASSPRQGASEAFF TGCGCCAGCAGCCCCAGACAGGGGGCTTCTGAAGCTTTCTTT
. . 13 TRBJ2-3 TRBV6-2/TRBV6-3 CASSGLPWDTQYF TGTGCCAGCAGTGGACTACCCTGGGATACGCAGTATTTT
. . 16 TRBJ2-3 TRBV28 CASSPRTAYAGDTQYF TGTGCCAGCAGCCCGCGGACAGCCTACGCGGGAGATACGCAGTATTTT
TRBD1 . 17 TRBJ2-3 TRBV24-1 CATSDPDPDRGPDTQYF TGTGCCACCAGTGACCCCGACCCGGACAGGGGGCCAGATACGCAGTATTTT
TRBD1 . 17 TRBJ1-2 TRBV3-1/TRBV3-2 CASSDRDRGYANYGYTF TGTGCCAGCAGCGATAGGGACAGGGGCTATGCTAACTATGGCTACACCTTC
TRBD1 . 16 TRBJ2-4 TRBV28 CASSPTGTATKNIQYF TGTGCCAGCAGCCCCACAGGGACAGCTACCAAAAACATTCAGTACTTC
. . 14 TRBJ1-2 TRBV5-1 CASSLGTLSDGYTF TGCGCCAGCAGCTTGGGGACTCTGAGTGACGGCTACACCTTC
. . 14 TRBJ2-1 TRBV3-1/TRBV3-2 CASSQESWLDEQFF TGTGCCAGCAGCCAAGAGTCATGGCTCGATGAGCAGTTCTTC
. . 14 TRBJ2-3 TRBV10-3 CAISEFSSTDTQYF TGTGCCATCAGTGAATTCTCTAGCACAGATACGCAGTATTTT
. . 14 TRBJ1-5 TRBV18 CASSPQGRREPQHF TGTGCCAGCTCACCACAGGGGAGGAGAGAGCCCCAGCATTTT
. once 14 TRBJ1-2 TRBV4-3 CASSQDPGTYGYTF TGCGCCAGCAGCCAAGATCCCGGGACTTATGGCTACACCTTC
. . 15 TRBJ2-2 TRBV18 CASSPRDPRSGELFF TGTGCCAGCTCACCCCGGGATCCAAGGTCGGGGGAGCTGTTTTTT
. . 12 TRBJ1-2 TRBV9 CASSLPDYGYTF TGTGCCAGCAGCCTTCCGGACTATGGCTACACCTTC
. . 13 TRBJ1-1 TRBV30 CAWSTGSNTEAFF TGTGCCTGGAGCACAGGGTCGAACACTGAAGCTTTCTTT
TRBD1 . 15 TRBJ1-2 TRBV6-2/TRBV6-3 CASSYKGQGDYGYTF TGTGCCAGCAGTTACAAGGGACAGGGGGACTATGGCTACACCTTC
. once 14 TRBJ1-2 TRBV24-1 CATSDMDTNYGYTF TGTGCCACCAGTGATATGGACACTAACTATGGCTACACCTTC
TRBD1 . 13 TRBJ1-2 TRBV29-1 CSPVGQGAGGYTF TGCAGCCCCGTCGGACAGGGGGCCGGTGGCTACACCTTC
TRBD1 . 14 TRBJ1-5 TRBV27 CASSWTGARQPQHF TGTGCCAGCAGTTGGACAGGGGCGCGACAGCCCCAGCATTTT
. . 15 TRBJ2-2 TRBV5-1 CASSLPGGNTGELFF TGCGCCAGCAGCTTGCCTGGGGGCAATACCGGGGAGCTGTTTTTT
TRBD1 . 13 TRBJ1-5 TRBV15 CATSPTGGQPQHF TGTGCCACCAGCCCGACAGGGGGACAGCCCCAGCATTTT
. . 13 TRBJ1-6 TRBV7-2 CASSLQENSPLHF TGTGCCAGCAGCTTGCAGGAAAATTCACCCCTCCACTTT
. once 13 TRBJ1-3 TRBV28 CASSLGQQNTIYF TGTGCCAGCAGTTTAGGACAGCAAAACACCATATATTTT
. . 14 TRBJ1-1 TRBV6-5 CASSYYSLNTEAFF TGTGCCAGCAGTTACTATAGCCTGAACACTGAAGCTTTCTTT
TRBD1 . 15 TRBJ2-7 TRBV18 CASSLSQGRNDEQYF TGTGCCAGCTCACTCTCACAGGGGCGCAACGACGAGCAGTACTTC
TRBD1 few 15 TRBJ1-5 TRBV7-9 CASSLGTGGNQPQHF TGTGCCAGCAGCTTAGGGACAGGGGGCAATCAGCCCCAGCATTTT
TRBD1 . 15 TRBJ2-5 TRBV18 CASSLHQGVTETQYF TGTGCCAGCTCACTCCATCAGGGGGTAACGGAGACCCAGTACTTC
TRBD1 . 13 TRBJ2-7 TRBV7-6 CASSLGGTGEQYF TGTGCCAGCAGCTTAGGAGGGACAGGGGAGCAGTACTTC
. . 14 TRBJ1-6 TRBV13 CASSQQVTNSPLHF TGTGCCAGCAGCCAACAGGTCACCAATTCACCCCTCCACTTT
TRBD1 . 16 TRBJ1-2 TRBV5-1 CASSRGTGGSNYGYTF TGCGCCAGCAGCAGGGGAACAGGGGGGTCTAACTATGGCTACACCTTC
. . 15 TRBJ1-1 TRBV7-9 CASSYFLSKNTEAFF TGTGCCAGCAGCTACTTCCTATCCAAGAACACTGAAGCTTTCTTT
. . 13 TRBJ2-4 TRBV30 CAWSVGIGAKQYF TGTGCCTGGAGTGTAGGAATAGGGGCGAAACAGTACTTC
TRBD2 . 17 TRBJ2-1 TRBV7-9 CASITPERAIRGDEQFF TGTGCCAGCATTACCCCGGAACGGGCCATCCGGGGGGATGAGCAGTTCTTC
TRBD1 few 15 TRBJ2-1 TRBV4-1 CASSLGGQGGYEQFF TGCGCCAGCAGCCTCGGGGGACAGGGGGGGTATGAGCAGTTCTTC